The 16 T cell receptor beta chains below were found in one sample sequenced in a study of T cells expressing NK-cell markers. TCRdb reanalyzed the 5' RACE reads, giving one entry per CDR3 protein sequence and no DNA. This sample's table has a few hundred thousand distinct CDR3 sequences. The material sequenced was blood T cells: a sorted CD56 or NKG2C T cell subset, CD4+ or CD8+ T cells, or bulk PBMC T cells (not recorded which). The receptor source for this set is a man between 18 and 29 years old in good health.

This sequence joins TRBV27 and TRBJ2-1; without DNA, the TCRdb call of TRBD2 cannot be checked. The CDR3 extends over 15 amino acids. Germline V gene sequence: CDR1 MNHEY, CDR2 SMNVEV (reference sequence). The CDR3 reads CASSVTNSGRGEQFF.

V gene TRBV11-1 combines with J gene TRBJ2-3; the TRBD2 assignment by TCRdb is unverifiable without DNA. The CDR3 loop spans 18 amino acids. Germline CDR1 reads SGHAT; CDR2 reads FQDESV (reference sequence). CDR3: CASSLAGLPSGVRDTQYF. Full variable domain (remainder filled in from reference TRBV11-1 and TRBJ2-3): EAEVAQSPRYKITEKSQAVAFWCDPISGHATLYWYRQILGQGPELLVQFQDESVVDDSQLPKDRFSAERLKGVDSTLKIQPAELGDSAMYLCASSLAGLPSGVRDTQYFGPGTRLTVL.

This chain uses TRBV11-2 with TRBJ2-3. Germline lookup yields CDR1 SGHAT and CDR2 FQNNGV. The CDR3 totals 15 residues. CDR3 sequence: CASSPYSESTDTQYF.

CDR3 residues: CASTQLGQGSQREGNEQFF. This chain uses TRBV27 with TRBJ2-1; there is no DNA to check the TCRdb D call of TRBD2. Germline V lookup: CDR1 MNHEY, CDR2 SMNVEV (reference sequence). This CDR3 region has 19 residues.

This chain uses TRBV20-1 with TRBJ1-1; the D call of TRBD1 rests on TCRdb alone, since no DNA is present to check it. The CDR3 runs 13 residues. Germline V lookup: CDR1 DFQATT, CDR2 SNEGSKA (reference sequence). CDR3 sequence reads: CSAGGQDRGQAFF.

The V and J genes are TRBV20-1 and TRBJ2-3; TCRdb designates TRBD2, a call that cannot be tested without DNA. The length of the CDR3 is 13 residues. The V gene's germline CDR1 is DFQATT and CDR2 SNEGSKA (reference sequence). The CDR3 sequence is CSARDSGTDTQYF.

The genes are TRBV6-2 or TRBV6-3 and TRBJ2-2; TCRdb lists TRBD2, though no DNA is available to test this call. The CDR3 totals 20 residues. CDR1 is MNHEY, CDR2 SVGEGT, per germline. The CDR3 sequence: CASSSLEGWRLAGVIGELFF.

The J gene is TRBJ2-3, the V gene TRBV28; TCRdb's D call of TRBD1 is untestable without DNA. The CDR3 totals 18 residues. Germline CDR1 reads MDHEN; CDR2 reads SYDVKM. The CDR3 loop is CASSLFAGDGGNTDTQYF. Full variable domain (rest looked up from reference TRBV28 and TRBJ2-3): DVKVTQSSRYLVKRTGEKVFLECVQDMDHENMFWYRQDPGLGLRLIYFSYDVKMKEKGDIPEGYSVSREKKERFSLILESASTNQTSMYLCASSLFAGDGGNTDTQYFGPGTRLTVL.

The V call is TRBV16, the J call TRBJ2-1; TCRdb's D call, TRBD2, is unchecked because there is no DNA. This CDR3 region has 15 residues. The germline gives CDR1 KGHSY, CDR2 FQNENV. CDR3 sequence: CASSQSTRVVDEQFF.

The genes are TRBV5-6 and TRBJ2-2; TCRdb lists TRBD1, though no DNA is available to test this call. The CDR3 contains 14 residues. Germline assignment: CDR1 SGHDT and CDR2 YYEEEE. The CDR3 here is CASSKREYTGELFF. Combining the CDR3 with reference TRBV5-6 and TRBJ2-2 gives the whole variable domain DAGVTQSPTHLIKTRGQQVTLRCSPKSGHDTVSWYQQALGQGPQFIFQYYEEEERQRGNFPDRFSGHQFPNYSSELNVNALLLGDSALYLCASSKREYTGELFFGEGSRLTVL.

This rearrangement joins TRBV5-5 to TRBJ2-7; TCRdb proposes TRBD2, but this gene call is untestable without DNA. The germline V gene has CDR1 SGHKS and CDR2 YYEKEE (reference sequence). This CDR3 contains 17 residues. The CDR3 protein is CASSPFGGGLSAYEQYF. The full variable domain, rest sourced from reference TRBV5-5 and TRBJ2-7, is DAGVTQSPTHLIKTRGQQVTLRCSPISGHKSVSWYQQVLGQGPQFIFQYYEKEERGRGNFPDRFSARQFPNYSSELNVNALLLGDSALYLCASSPFGGGLSAYEQYFGPGTRLTVT.

This chain joins TRBV20-1 and TRBJ1-5; TCRdb proposes TRBD1, but this gene call is untestable without DNA. The CDR3 totals 14 residues. Germline V gene sequence: CDR1 DFQATT, CDR2 SNEGSKA (reference sequence). CDR3 protein: CSASSRGGNQPQHF.

The J gene is TRBJ1-1, the V gene TRBV7-9; TCRdb proposes TRBD1, but this gene call is untestable without DNA. Germline lookup yields CDR1 SEHNR and CDR2 FQNEAQ (reference sequence). The CDR3 runs to 16 residues. The CDR3: CASSFRQVVRSTEAFF. Drawing the rest from reference TRBV7-9 and TRBJ1-1, the complete variable domain is DTGVSQNPRHKITKRGQNVTFRCDPISEHNRLYWYRQTLGQGPEFLTYFQNEAQLEKSRLLSDRFSAERPKGSFSTLEIQRTEQGDSAMYLCASSFRQVVRSTEAFFGQGTRLTVV.

The rearrangement joins TRBV5-1 to TRBJ2-6; TCRdb's D call, TRBD1, is unchecked because there is no DNA. Germline V gene lookup returns CDR1 SGHRS and CDR2 YFSETQ. This CDR3 region has 20 residues. CDR3 residues: CASSLVPGGQTTSGANVLTF.

The chain recombines TRBV12-3 or TRBV12-4 with TRBJ2-7; TCRdb's D call, TRBD1, is unchecked because there is no DNA. The CDR3 length is 14 residues. The CDR3: CASSRTRRSYEQYF.

The rearrangement joins TRBV5-5 to TRBJ2-6. The CDR3 has 15 amino acids. CDR1 and CDR2 (germline): SGHKS, YYEKEE (reference sequence). CDR3 region: CASSSPSSGANVLTF.